Below, one T cell receptor beta chain is given with its context. Its antigen is currently not known. Qualities for individual bases were not recorded, and no much larger clone is one base off. For sorting, cells were stained with anti-CD3, anti-CD4, anti-CD8 and a Vbeta20 antibody from the IOTest Beta Mark kit and sorted on a FACSAria III to a purity above 99%. Peripheral blood was collected in sodium heparin tubes, and mononuclear cells were isolated by Ficoll-Paque PLUS density gradient centrifugation. CD4+ Vbeta20+, CD4+ Vbeta20-, and CD8+ T cell fractions were FACS-sorted before TCRbeta deep sequencing. The CDR3 runs 13 amino acids, cysteine and phenylalanine included. The kept DNA is CDR3 alone, 39 bases in frame from the first base. CDR1 and CDR2 were assigned from the germline V gene (reference sequence) as MNHEY and SMNVEV. Trimming takes 5 bases from V and 5 bases from J, and the germline ends sit 10 bases apart.

Genomic DNA was isolated and then used for TCRbeta deep sequencing. TCRbeta CDR3 sequencing and initial data processing were performed as a commercial service with the immunoSEQ assay. In the authors' own workflow: Reads were demultiplexed, adapter and primer sequences were removed, similar clones were merged by frequency-ratio clustering, and V, D, J genes were annotated with IMGT. TCRdb obtained this table from immuneACCESS and retained in-frame rearrangements with V and J assigned. These tables miss some clones; where compared with another copy, unresolved V genes account for less than half of the shortfall, and the remainder is unexplained. V, J and clone size derive from that table, while D and trimming were established from the DNA sequence. This sample lists 13,000 to 15,000 clones; roughly 75% were detected once. The leading ten clones occupy about 30% of the sample. These data belong to a study of somatic mutations in T cells in chronic GVHD (dated by TCRdb to about 2020).

The rearrangement combines TRBV27 with TRBJ1-5; the D gene identity is not certain. The TCR comes from a male patient between 45 and 59 years old with chronic graft-versus-host disease. In patients who had a transplant, some T cells may come from the graft donor. What was sequenced was Vbeta20-negative CD4+ T cells from blood. The meaning of the sample's cell subset or site label: CD4+ T cells sorted as TCR Vbeta20 negative by flow cytometry. DNA sequence: TGTGCCAGCAGTCCCACACGGGATCAGCCCCAGCATTTT. Translated, it gives CASSPTRDQPQHF.